These 5 T cell receptor beta chains were sequenced from one sample in a study of CD8 T cells in ankylosing spondylitis. TCRdb ran MiXCR on the 5' RACE reads and lists one entry per CDR3 protein. The sample shows fewer than 400,000 distinct CDR3 sequences, roughly 15% of them seen only once. The sample was blood, either unsorted or a sorted T cell fraction (not recorded which). The source of these receptors is a male donor with ankylosing spondylitis or in good health (not recorded which).

The CDR3 loop is CASSLWPGTGGEKLFF. CDR3 sequence (DNA): TGTGCCAGCAGCCTGTGGCCCGGGACAGGGGGTGAAAAACTGTTTTTT. This chain links TRBV27 with TRBJ1-4; 11 nucleotides line up with TRBD1. The V gene end was trimmed by 6 bases and the J gene end by 7 bases; junction bases not matched to a gene: 10. The CDR3 sequence is 16 residues long. The germline gives CDR1 MNHEY, CDR2 SMNVEV (reference sequence).

The chain joins TRBV20-1 to TRBJ1-5; tentatively, D is TRBD1 (6 bases). The V end lost 0 bases, the J end lost 4 bases, and 10 bases lay between the germline ends. CDR1 DFQATT and CDR2 SNEGSKA come from the germline V gene (reference sequence). The CDR3 runs 14 residues. The CDR3 DNA reads TGCAGTGCTAGAGAGGGGGCAGCTAATCAGCCCCAGCATTTT. Translation: CSAREGAANQPQHF.

This chain links TRBV30 with TRBJ2-5; either TRBD1 or TRBD2 may supply D (5 bases each). Germline CDR1 and CDR2: GTSNPN and SVGIG (reference sequence). The ends were cut back, 0 bases at V and 9 bases at J, with 14 bases in the middle. This CDR3 region has 13 residues. The CDR3 coding sequence is TGTGCCTGGAGTGTAAGCCAAAGAGGGGCCCAGTACTTC. Translation: CAWSVSQRGAQYF.

V and J are TRBV4-1 and TRBJ1-2; D unresolved. Germline assignment: CDR1 MGHRA and CDR2 YSYEKL. This CDR3 is 13 amino acids long. Deletions cut 4 bases from V and 4 bases from J, with 10 bases between. The CDR3 DNA reads TGCGCCAGCAGCCGGCCGGACGTCTATGGCTACACCTTC. The encoded protein is CASSRPDVYGYTF.

Ten or more counts support this clonotype. The chain has TRBV12-3 or TRBV12-4 and TRBJ1-4, with D uncertain. CDR3 length: 14 amino acids. Trimming shortened V by 5 bases and J by 4 bases, and 11 bases separated the two germline ends. The CDR3 spells CASSEDRFNEKLFF. The CDR3 DNA reads as TGTGCCAGCAGTGAGGACCGCTTTAATGAAAAACTGTTTTTT.